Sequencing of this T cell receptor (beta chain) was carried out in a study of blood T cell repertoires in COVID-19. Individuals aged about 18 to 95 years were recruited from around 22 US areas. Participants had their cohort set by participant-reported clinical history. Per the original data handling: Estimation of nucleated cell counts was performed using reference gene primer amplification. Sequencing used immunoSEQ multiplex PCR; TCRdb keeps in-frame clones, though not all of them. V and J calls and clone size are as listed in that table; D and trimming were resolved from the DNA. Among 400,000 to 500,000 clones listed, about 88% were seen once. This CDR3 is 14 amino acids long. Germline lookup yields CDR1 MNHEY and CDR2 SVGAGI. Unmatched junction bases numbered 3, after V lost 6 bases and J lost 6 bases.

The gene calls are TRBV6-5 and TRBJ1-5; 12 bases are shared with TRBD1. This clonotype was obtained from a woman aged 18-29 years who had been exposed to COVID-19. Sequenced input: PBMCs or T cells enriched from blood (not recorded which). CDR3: CASRGQGAGQPQHF. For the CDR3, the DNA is TGTGCCAGCAGGGGACAGGGGGCTGGTCAGCCCCAGCATTTT.